This passage covers 23 T cell receptor beta chains from one sample sequenced in a study of monozygotic twins with inflammatory bowel disease. TCRdb reprocessed the 5' RACE reads, keeping one entry per CDR3 protein, no DNA. Its table records some 170,000 distinct CDR3 sequences. Sequencing input: blood. These TCRs come from a human donor with ulcerative colitis or Crohn's disease, or a healthy co-twin of an affected twin (not recorded which).

The chain links TRBV19 to TRBJ2-1; the D call from TCRdb, TRBD1, cannot be confirmed without DNA. The CDR3 has 16 residues. The V gene's germline CDR1 is LNHDA and CDR2 SQIVND (reference sequence). This CDR3 reads CASSTYQGGLSNEQFF.

The chain joins TRBV20-1 to TRBJ2-7. The germline gives CDR1 DFQATT, CDR2 SNEGSKA (reference sequence). CDR3 size: 14 residues. The CDR3 loop reads CSAREAGRSYEQYF.

The chain carries TRBV7-9 and TRBJ1-4; TCRdb proposes TRBD1, but this gene call is untestable without DNA. This CDR3 region has 16 residues. Germline lookup yields CDR1 SEHNR and CDR2 FQNEAQ (reference sequence). CDR3: CASSPPLQGTNEKLFF. The full variable domain, in which reference TRBV7-9 and TRBJ1-4 provide the parts outside the CDR3, is DTGVSQNPRHKITKRGQNVTFRCDPISEHNRLYWYRQTLGQGPEFLTYFQNEAQLEKSRLLSDRFSAERPKGSFSTLEIQRTEQGDSAMYLCASSPPLQGTNEKLFFGSGTQLSVL.

V is TRBV5-4 and J is TRBJ2-5; TCRdb selects TRBD1, and the lack of DNA leaves this call unchecked. Germline V gives CDR1 SGHNT, CDR2 YYREEE (reference sequence). This CDR3 spans 15 amino acids. The CDR3 spells CASSQGQPRQETQYF.

The chain employs TRBV20-1 and TRBJ2-3; the TRBD2 assignment by TCRdb is unverifiable without DNA. Germline CDR1 is DFQATT and CDR2 is SNEGSKA (reference sequence). This CDR3 has 15 amino acids. CDR3 sequence reads: CSAGLAGLSTDTQYF.

The chain recombines TRBV12-3 or TRBV12-4 with TRBJ2-7; the TCRdb D gene call, TRBD1, has no DNA to confirm it. This CDR3 comprises 13 residues. CDR3 amino acids: CASSPGTLYEQYF.

This chain uses TRBV12-3 or TRBV12-4 with TRBJ1-2. The CDR3 has 13 residues. This chain's CDR3 is CASSTLRNYGYTF.

The chain is built from TRBV5-1 and TRBJ2-5; as DNA is missing, the TRBD1 call by TCRdb cannot be tested. Germline loops: CDR1 SGHRS, CDR2 YFSETQ. The CDR3 consists of 16 residues. The CDR3 region is CASSFGQGGSGETQYF.

The rearrangement uses TRBV20-1 and TRBJ1-5; the D gene TCRdb calls, TRBD1, cannot be checked with no DNA. The CDR3 is 18 amino acids. Germline V gene lookup returns CDR1 DFQATT and CDR2 SNEGSKA (reference sequence). The CDR3 protein is CSAVSPTGPYHSNQPQHF.

J is TRBJ2-3 and V is TRBV20-1. This CDR3 is 14 amino acids long. The germline CDR1 and CDR2 sequences are DFQATT and SNEGSKA (reference sequence). The CDR3 spells CSARGLWEADTQYF.

The V gene is TRBV12-3 or TRBV12-4, the J gene TRBJ2-4. This CDR3 is built from 12 residues. CDR3: CASSLSHGDQYF.

The chain carries TRBV7-3 and TRBJ2-1; TCRdb's assignment of TRBD2 cannot be checked, as there is no DNA. In germline, CDR1 is SGHTA, CDR2 FQGTGA. The CDR3 loop spans 16 amino acids. The CDR3 loop is CASSPRTSGRSDEQFF.

The V gene is TRBV7-9, the J gene TRBJ1-5; the TRBD1 assignment by TCRdb is unverifiable without DNA. Germline V CDR1 and CDR2: SEHNR, FQNEAQ (reference sequence). This CDR3 comprises 15 residues. CDR3 loop: CASSSTGGRNQPQHF.

The V gene is TRBV11-2, the J gene TRBJ2-1. Looked up from germline, CDR1 is SGHAT and CDR2 is FQNNGV. CDR3 length equals 15 residues. The CDR3 loop reads CASSLIASSYNEQFF.

The chain recombines TRBV7-2 with TRBJ2-3. The germline CDR1 and CDR2 sequences are SGHTA and FQGNSA. The CDR3 extends over 13 amino acids. This CDR3 reads CASSLEWTDTQYF. Full variable domain (remainder filled in from reference TRBV7-2 and TRBJ2-3): GAGVSQSPSNKVTEKGKDVELRCDPISGHTALYWYRQSLGQGLEFLIYFQGNSAPDKSGLPSDRFSAERTGGSVSTLTIQRTQQEDSAVYLCASSLEWTDTQYFGPGTRLTVL.

V usage is TRBV5-1 and J usage is TRBJ2-7; the TRBD1 assignment by TCRdb is unverifiable without DNA. The CDR3 spans 16 residues. The V gene's germline CDR1 is SGHRS and CDR2 YFSETQ. The CDR3 is CASSSPRDRGLGEQYF.

V usage is TRBV20-1 and J usage is TRBJ1-5. Per the germline V gene, CDR1 is DFQATT and CDR2 is SNEGSKA (reference sequence). The CDR3 is made up of 14 amino acids. CDR3: CSARGPESNQPQHF.

The chain employs TRBV15 and TRBJ2-1; TCRdb's D gene call, TRBD2, goes unchecked for lack of DNA. From germline, CDR1 is LNHNV and CDR2 YYDKDF (reference sequence). The CDR3 has 17 residues. CDR3 region: CATSRLLAGGSYNEQFF. Filled out from reference TRBV15 and TRBJ2-1, the complete variable domain reads DAMVIQNPRYQVTQFGKPVTLSCSQTLNHNVMYWYQQKSSQAPKLLFHYYDKDFNNEADTPDNFQSRRPNTSFCFLDIRSPGLGDTAMYLCATSRLLAGGSYNEQFFGPGTRLTVL.

V gene TRBV11-2 combines with J gene TRBJ2-5; with no DNA, the TCRdb D assignment of TRBD1 cannot be verified. Germline V lookup: CDR1 SGHAT, CDR2 FQNNGV. The CDR3 spans 15 residues. The CDR3 spells CASSLDGQGKETQYF.

This chain links TRBV7-8 with TRBJ2-1; TCRdb proposes TRBD1, but this gene call is untestable without DNA. This CDR3 has 15 amino acids. Germline V gene lookup returns CDR1 SGHVS and CDR2 FQNEAQ. The CDR3 is CASSPWGGMVNEQFF.

The rearrangement links TRBV5-4 to TRBJ2-2. CDR3 length: 13 residues. CDR1 SGHNT and CDR2 YYREEE come from the germline V gene (reference sequence). Here the CDR3 reads CASSLVFGGGLFF.

The chain carries TRBV4-2 and TRBJ1-4; TCRdb lists TRBD1, though no DNA is available to test this call. Germline values: CDR1 LGHNA, CDR2 YNFKEQ. The CDR3 consists of 16 residues. The CDR3 protein is CASSQEGQGYDEKLFF.

The rearrangement uses TRBV15 and TRBJ2-1; the TRBD2 assignment by TCRdb is unverifiable without DNA. Germline V lookup: CDR1 LNHNV, CDR2 YYDKDF (reference sequence). The CDR3 spans 15 residues. CDR3 residues: CATSTGLAGGPEQFF.